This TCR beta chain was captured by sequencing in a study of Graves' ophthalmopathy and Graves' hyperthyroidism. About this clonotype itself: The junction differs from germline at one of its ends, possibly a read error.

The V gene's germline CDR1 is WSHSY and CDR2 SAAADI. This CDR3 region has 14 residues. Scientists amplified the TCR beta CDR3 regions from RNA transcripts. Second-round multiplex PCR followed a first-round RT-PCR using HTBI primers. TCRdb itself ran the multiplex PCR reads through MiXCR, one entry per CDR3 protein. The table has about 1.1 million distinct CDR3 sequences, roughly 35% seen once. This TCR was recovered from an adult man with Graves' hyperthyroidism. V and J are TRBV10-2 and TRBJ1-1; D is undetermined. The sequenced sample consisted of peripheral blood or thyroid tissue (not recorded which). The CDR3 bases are TGTGCCAGCAGTGAAGGTTCAGCGAACACTGAAGCTTTCTTT. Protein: CASSEGSANTEAFF.